A selection of T cell receptor beta chains follows, all from one sample in a study of CD8+CD57+ T cells in acquired aplastic anemia. Via MiXCR, TCRdb re-called the reads, giving one row per CDR3 protein. The table shows tens of thousands of distinct CDR3 sequences, with 75% to 85% occurring only once. The sequenced material came from sorted CD4+, CD8+, or CD8+CD57+ T cells (not recorded which) from PBMCs. The source of these receptors is a human donor in good health, serving as a control. Both conserved end residues are part of each CDR3. Fields, in order: CDR3 length, D gene, J gene, V gene, clone size, CDR3 protein, CDR3 DNA. D genes are given only for firm matches. Only part of the rows carry a size: once, few, many, or a class if the clone is expanded.

>12|.|TRBJ2-7|TRBV7-9|.
CASSSTSYEQYF
TGTGCCAGCAGCTCAACCTCCTACGAGCAGTACTTC
>14|.|TRBJ2-7|TRBV7-8|once
CASSSGLVTYEQYF
TGTGCCAGTAGTTCAGGCCTTGTAACCTACGAGCAGTACTTC
>11|TRBD2|TRBJ2-1|TRBV7-9|.
CAAGAYNEQFF
TGTGCAGCGGGAGCCTACAATGAGCAGTTCTTC
>14|.|TRBJ2-1|TRBV2|.
CASRGTLSYNEQFF
TGTGCCAGCAGGGGCACACTCTCCTACAATGAGCAGTTCTTC
>14|.|TRBJ1-6|TRBV9|few
CASSVRDGYSPLHF
TGTGCCAGCAGCGTCCGGGACGGATATTCACCCCTCCACTTT
>14|TRBD1|TRBJ2-3|TRBV6-1|.
CASRGDRVTDTQYF
TGTGCCAGCAGGGGGGACAGGGTCACAGATACGCAGTATTTT
>14|.|TRBJ1-1|TRBV19|.
CASSHRGEGAEAFF
TGTGCCAGTAGTCACCGTGGGGAAGGTGCTGAAGCTTTCTTT
>16|.|TRBJ2-3|TRBV11-2|.
CASSLVAQRDTDTQYF
TGTGCCAGCAGCTTAGTAGCCCAGCGAGACACAGATACGCAGTATTTT
>14|TRBD1|TRBJ1-2|TRBV7-9|.
CASSSGQGREGYTF
TGTGCCAGCAGCTCCGGACAGGGACGAGAAGGCTACACCTTC
>17|TRBD2|TRBJ2-1|TRBV15|.
CATSGTSGRVRWGEQFF
TGTGCCACCAGCGGGACTAGCGGGAGGGTAAGGTGGGGTGAGCAGTTCTTC
>12|.|TRBJ2-1|TRBV10-3|.
CAIRGPSDEQFF
TGTGCCATCAGAGGGCCGTCAGATGAGCAGTTCTTC
>15|.|TRBJ1-6|TRBV2|.
CAGRLHVGLDSPLHF
TGTGCCGGCAGGTTGCATGTCGGTTTGGATTCACCCCTCCACTTT
>14|.|TRBJ2-7|TRBV25-1|.
CASSVTPGVYEQYF
TGTGCCAGCAGCGTGACCCCGGGGGTCTACGAGCAGTACTTC
>16|TRBD2|TRBJ2-7|TRBV5-1|medium-sized
CASSLGSSGGSYEQYF
TGCGCCAGCAGCTTGGGTAGTAGCGGGGGATCCTACGAGCAGTACTTC
>14|TRBD2|TRBJ2-7|TRBV20-1|.
CSAGRTSGGYEQYF
TGCAGTGCCGGTCGGACTAGCGGGGGTTACGAGCAGTACTTC
>11|.|TRBJ1-1|TRBV10-3|.
CAIVRGTEAFF
TGTGCCATCGTTCGAGGGACTGAAGCTTTCTTT
>15|TRBD1|TRBJ1-6|TRBV20-1|once
CSARPQGMGIVALHF
TGCAGTGCTAGGCCACAGGGGATGGGAATTGTGGCCCTCCACTTT
>13|.|TRBJ2-6|TRBV7-4|.
CASRKAGANVLTF
TGTGCCAGCAGGAAAGCCGGGGCCAACGTCCTGACTTTC
>17|.|TRBJ2-3|TRBV29-1|.
CSVESQGTSFSLDTQYF
TGCAGCGTTGAGTCCCAGGGTACAAGCTTTTCCTTGGATACGCAGTATTTT
>13|TRBD1|TRBJ2-7|TRBV10-3|.
CAIMGQGGLEQYF
TGTGCCATCATGGGACAGGGGGGGTTGGAGCAGTACTTC
>16|.|TRBJ1-4|TRBV11-1|.
CAGSRTALATNEKLFF
TGTGCCGGCAGCCGGACAGCCCTTGCAACTAATGAAAAACTGTTTTTT
>16|TRBD1|TRBJ2-3|TRBV20-1|.
CSASDPTGGEWDTQYF
TGCAGTGCTAGTGACCCGACAGGGGGCGAATGGGATACGCAGTATTTT
>14|.|TRBJ1-1|TRBV15|.
CATSRDPGWTEAFF
TGTGCCACCAGCAGAGATCCCGGGTGGACTGAAGCTTTCTTT
>12|.|TRBJ1-2|TRBV7-9|few
CASSPDGYGYTF
TGTGCCAGCAGCCCAGACGGGTATGGCTACACCTTC
>14|TRBD2|TRBJ2-2|TRBV2|.
CASRELAGGQELFF
TGTGCCAGCAGGGAACTAGCGGGGGGGCAAGAGCTGTTTTTT
>15|TRBD1|TRBJ2-7|TRBV7-9|.
CASSLADRETYEQYF
TGTGCCAGCAGCTTAGCGGACAGGGAAACCTACGAGCAGTACTTC
>15|.|TRBJ1-2|TRBV7-8|.
CASSLVIGGDYGYTF
TGTGCCAGCAGCTTAGTGATAGGGGGTGACTATGGCTACACCTTC
>12|.|TRBJ2-7|TRBV2|.
CASSAGPYEQYF
TGTGCCAGCAGTGCCGGGCCCTACGAGCAGTACTTC
>11|.|TRBJ2-5|TRBV29-1|.
CTGTFGETQYF
TGCACAGGGACTTTCGGGGAGACCCAGTACTTC
>14|TRBD1|TRBJ2-7|TRBV5-6|.
CASSSGTGYYEQYF
TGTGCCAGCAGCTCCGGGACAGGGTACTACGAGCAGTACTTC
>17|TRBD1|TRBJ2-7|TRBV15|few
CATSREGTGGRRVEQYF
TGTGCCACCAGCAGAGAGGGAACAGGGGGCAGACGTGTCGAGCAGTACTTC
>15|TRBD1|TRBJ2-7|TRBV9|.
CASSVGQGSLYEQYF
TGTGCCAGCAGCGTAGGACAGGGGTCCCTCTACGAGCAGTACTTC
>14|TRBD1|TRBJ1-1|TRBV7-9|.
CASSLPTGEAEAFF
TGTGCCAGCAGCTTACCGACAGGGGAGGCTGAAGCTTTCTTT
>13|.|TRBJ1-2|TRBV5-4|.
CASSLGGDYGYTF
TGTGCCAGCAGCTTGGGCGGGGACTATGGCTACACCTTC
>12|.|TRBJ2-7|TRBV7-9|.
CASRDSSYEQYF
TGTGCCAGCCGGGATTCCTCCTACGAGCAGTACTTC
>13|.|TRBJ1-1|TRBV19|once
CASCWTENTEAFF
TGTGCCAGTTGCTGGACGGAGAACACTGAAGCTTTCTTT
>14|.|TRBJ1-6|TRBV25-1|.
CASSEVESDSPLHF
TGTGCCAGCAGTGAAGTGGAGTCAGATTCACCCCTCCACTTT
>15|.|TRBJ1-1|TRBV9|once
CASSVVAGLNTEAFF
TGTGCCAGCAGCGTAGTGGCAGGGCTGAACACTGAAGCTTTCTTT
>16|.|TRBJ2-6|TRBV11-1|.
CASSSGLISGANVLTF
TGTGCCAGCAGCTCAGGACTAATTTCTGGGGCCAACGTCCTGACTTTC
>15|TRBD2|TRBJ2-1|TRBV20-1|medium-sized
CSARDLAGGDNEQFF
TGCAGTGCTAGAGATCTGGCGGGGGGGGACAATGAGCAGTTCTTC
>13|.|TRBJ1-6|TRBV7-2|.
CASSPVGDSPLHF
TGTGCCAGCAGCCCCGTTGGTGATTCACCCCTCCACTTT
>14|.|TRBJ2-3|TRBV2|large
CASSGDWQVDTQYF
TGTGCCAGCAGTGGGGACTGGCAAGTAGATACGCAGTATTTT
>17|TRBD1|TRBJ1-6|TRBV7-6|.
CASSLGKTGENGSPLHF
TGTGCCAGCAGCTTAGGAAAGACAGGGGAGAATGGGTCACCCCTCCACTTT
>13|.|TRBJ1-1|TRBV7-7|few
CASSSGENTEAFF
TGTGCCAGCAGCTCAGGAGAGAACACTGAAGCTTTCTTT
>12|.|TRBJ2-7|TRBV24-1|.
CATIPETYEQYF
TGTGCCACCATTCCTGAGACTTACGAGCAGTACTTC
>15|.|TRBJ1-5|TRBV7-2|.
CASSLETLSNQPQHF
TGTGCCAGCAGCCTTGAGACTCTAAGCAATCAGCCCCAGCATTTT
>13|.|TRBJ1-5|TRBV15|medium-sized
CATRKGGNQPQHF
TGTGCCACCAGGAAGGGTGGTAATCAGCCCCAGCATTTT
>14|.|TRBJ1-2|TRBV20-1|.
CSARGEERSYGYTF
TGCAGTGCTAGGGGGGAGGAGCGTTCCTATGGCTACACCTTC
>13|.|TRBJ1-4|TRBV29-1|.
CSVGTALGEKLFF
TGCAGCGTTGGGACTGCTTTAGGGGAAAAACTGTTTTTT
>13|.|TRBJ2-3|TRBV9|.
CASSPGAADTQYF
TGTGCCAGCAGCCCCGGGGCCGCGGATACGCAGTATTTT
>14|TRBD1|TRBJ2-2|TRBV2|.
CASKGTANTGELFF
TGTGCCAGCAAAGGGACAGCGAACACCGGGGAGCTGTTTTTT
>14|.|TRBJ2-7|TRBV2|.
CASSEAGQRIEQYF
TGTGCCAGCAGTGAAGCAGGGCAGCGGATCGAGCAGTACTTC
>15|TRBD1|TRBJ1-1|TRBV2|.
CASTGQGFMNTEAFF
TGTGCCAGCACTGGACAGGGCTTCATGAACACTGAAGCTTTCTTT
>13|.|TRBJ1-5|TRBV19|few
CASRGEGNQPQHF
TGTGCCAGTAGAGGGGAAGGCAATCAGCCCCAGCATTTT
>12|.|TRBJ2-7|TRBV3-1|few
CASSLGGHEQYF
TGTGCCAGCAGCCTAGGGGGACACGAGCAGTACTTC
>12|.|TRBJ1-2|TRBV19|.
CASQGGNYGYTF
TGTGCCAGTCAGGGCGGCAACTATGGCTACACCTTC
>14|.|TRBJ2-5|TRBV15|many
CATSRGSSQETQYF
TGTGCCACCAGCAGGGGCTCCAGCCAAGAGACCCAGTACTTC